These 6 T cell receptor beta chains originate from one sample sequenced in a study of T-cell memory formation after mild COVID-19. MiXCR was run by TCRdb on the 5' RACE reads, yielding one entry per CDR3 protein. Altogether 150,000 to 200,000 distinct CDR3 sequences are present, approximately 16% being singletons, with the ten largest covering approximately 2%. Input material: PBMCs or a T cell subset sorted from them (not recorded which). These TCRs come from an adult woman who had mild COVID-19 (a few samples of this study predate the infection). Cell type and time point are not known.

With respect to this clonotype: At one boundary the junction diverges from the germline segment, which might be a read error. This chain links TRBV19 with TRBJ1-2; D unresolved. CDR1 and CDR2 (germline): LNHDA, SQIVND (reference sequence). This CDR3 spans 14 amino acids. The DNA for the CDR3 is TGTGCCAGTAATATAGATAACGGCGTGGGGGGCTACACCTTC. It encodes CASNIDNGVGGYTF.

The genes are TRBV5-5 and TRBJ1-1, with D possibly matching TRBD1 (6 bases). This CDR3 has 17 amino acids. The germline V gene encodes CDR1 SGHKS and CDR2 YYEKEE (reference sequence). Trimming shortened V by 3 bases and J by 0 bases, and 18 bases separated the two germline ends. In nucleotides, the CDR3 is TGTGCCAGCAGCTGGGAGGACAGAGTTAGAATGAACACTGAAGCTTTCTTT. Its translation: CASSWEDRVRMNTEAFF.

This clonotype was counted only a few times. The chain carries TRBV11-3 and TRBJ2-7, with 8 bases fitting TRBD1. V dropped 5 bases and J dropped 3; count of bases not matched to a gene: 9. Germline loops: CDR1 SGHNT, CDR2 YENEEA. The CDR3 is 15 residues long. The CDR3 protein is CASSDTGTGLYEQYF. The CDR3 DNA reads TGTGCCAGCAGCGATACCGGGACAGGCCTCTACGAGCAGTACTTC.

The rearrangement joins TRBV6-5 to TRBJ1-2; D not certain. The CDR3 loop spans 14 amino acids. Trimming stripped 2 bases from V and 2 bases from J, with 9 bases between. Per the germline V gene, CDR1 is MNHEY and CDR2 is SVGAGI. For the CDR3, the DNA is TGTGCCAGCAGTTACGAGTCGGGGAACTATGGCTACACCTTC. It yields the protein CASSYESGNYGYTF.

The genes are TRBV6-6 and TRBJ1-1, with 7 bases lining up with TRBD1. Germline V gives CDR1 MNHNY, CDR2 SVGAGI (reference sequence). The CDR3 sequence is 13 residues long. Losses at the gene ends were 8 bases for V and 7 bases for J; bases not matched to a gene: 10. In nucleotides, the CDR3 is TGTGCCAGCGAACCGGGACAGAATATTGAAGCTTTCTTT. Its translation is CASEPGQNIEAFF.

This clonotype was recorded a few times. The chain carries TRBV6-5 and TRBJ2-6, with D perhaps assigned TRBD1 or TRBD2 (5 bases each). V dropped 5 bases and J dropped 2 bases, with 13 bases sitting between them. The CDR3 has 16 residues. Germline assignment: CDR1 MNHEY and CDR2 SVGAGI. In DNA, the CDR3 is TGTGCCAGCAGTACGGGACGCACCACTGGGGCCAACGTCCTGACTTTC. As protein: CASSTGRTTGANVLTF.